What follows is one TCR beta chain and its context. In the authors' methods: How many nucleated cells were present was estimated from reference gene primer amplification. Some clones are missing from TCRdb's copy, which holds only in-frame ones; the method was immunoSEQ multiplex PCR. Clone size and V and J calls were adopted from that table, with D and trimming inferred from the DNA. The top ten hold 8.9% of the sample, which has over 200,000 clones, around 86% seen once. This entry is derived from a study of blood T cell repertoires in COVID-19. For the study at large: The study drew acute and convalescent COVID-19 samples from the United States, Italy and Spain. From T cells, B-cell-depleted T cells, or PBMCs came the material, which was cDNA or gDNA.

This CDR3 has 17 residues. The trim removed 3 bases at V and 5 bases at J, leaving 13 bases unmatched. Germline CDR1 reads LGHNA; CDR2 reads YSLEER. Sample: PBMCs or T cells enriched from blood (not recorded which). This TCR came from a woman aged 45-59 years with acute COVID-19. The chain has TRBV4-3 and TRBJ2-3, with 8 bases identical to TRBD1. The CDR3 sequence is CASSQGLGQGPGDTQYF. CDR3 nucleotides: TGCGCCAGCAGCCAGGGGCTTGGACAGGGCCCGGGAGATACGCAGTATTTT.